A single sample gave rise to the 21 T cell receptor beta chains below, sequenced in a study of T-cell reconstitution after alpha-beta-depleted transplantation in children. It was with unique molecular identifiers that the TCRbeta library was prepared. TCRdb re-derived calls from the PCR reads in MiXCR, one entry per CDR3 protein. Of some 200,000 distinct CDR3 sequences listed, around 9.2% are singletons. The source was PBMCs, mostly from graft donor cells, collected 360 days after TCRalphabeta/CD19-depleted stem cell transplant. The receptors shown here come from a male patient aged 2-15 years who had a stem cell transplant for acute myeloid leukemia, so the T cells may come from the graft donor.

This CDR3 reads CASSFPGKGHGYTF. For the CDR3, the DNA is TGCGCCAGCAGCTTCCCAGGGAAGGGTCATGGCTACACCTTC. J is TRBJ1-2 and V is TRBV5-1; possible D gene TRBD1, 5 bases. CDR1 is SGHRS, CDR2 YFSETQ, per germline. The CDR3 is 14 residues long. The ends were cut back, 2 bases at V and 6 bases at J, with 14 bases in the middle.

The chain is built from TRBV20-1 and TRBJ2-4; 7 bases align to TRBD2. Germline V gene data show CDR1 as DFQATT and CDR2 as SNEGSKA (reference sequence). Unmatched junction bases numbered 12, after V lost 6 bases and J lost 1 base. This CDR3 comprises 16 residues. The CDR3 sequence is CSAELAGVGAKNIQYF. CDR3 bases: TGCAGTGCCGAACTTGCGGGGGTCGGGGCCAAAAACATTCAGTACTTC.

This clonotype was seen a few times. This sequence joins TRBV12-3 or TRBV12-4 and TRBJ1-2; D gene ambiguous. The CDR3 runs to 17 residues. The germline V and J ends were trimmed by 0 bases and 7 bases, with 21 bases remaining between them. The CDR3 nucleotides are TGTGCCAGCAGTTTAGCGGAGACACCCGAGCTAGGTCTTGGCTACACCTTC. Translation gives CASSLAETPELGLGYTF.

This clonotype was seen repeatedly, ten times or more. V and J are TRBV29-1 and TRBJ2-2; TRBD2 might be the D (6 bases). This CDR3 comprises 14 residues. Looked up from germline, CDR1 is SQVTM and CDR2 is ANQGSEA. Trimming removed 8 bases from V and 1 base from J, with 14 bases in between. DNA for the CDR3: TGCAGCTTTGGACGGGGGAAGAACACCGGGGAGCTGTTTTTT. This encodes CSFGRGKNTGELFF.

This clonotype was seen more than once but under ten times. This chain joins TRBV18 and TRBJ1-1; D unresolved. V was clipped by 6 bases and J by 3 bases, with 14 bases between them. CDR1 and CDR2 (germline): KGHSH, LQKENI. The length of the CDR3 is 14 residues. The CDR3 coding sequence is TGTGCCAGCTCTCTACGGAAGCGCGACACTGAAGCTTTCTTT. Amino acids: CASSLRKRDTEAFF. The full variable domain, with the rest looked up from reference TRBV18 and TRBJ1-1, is NAGVMQNPRHLVRRRGQEARLRCSPMKGHSHVYWYRQLPEEGLKFMVYLQKENIIDESGMPKERFSAEFPKEGPSILRIQQVVRGDSAAYFCASSLRKRDTEAFFGQGTRLTVV.

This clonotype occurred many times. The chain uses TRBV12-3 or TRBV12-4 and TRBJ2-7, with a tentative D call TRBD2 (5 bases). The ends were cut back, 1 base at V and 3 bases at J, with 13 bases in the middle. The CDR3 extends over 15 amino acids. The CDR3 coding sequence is TGTGCCAGCAGTTTAGGGCAACTAGGTTTCTACGAGCAGTACTTC. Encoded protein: CASSLGQLGFYEQYF.

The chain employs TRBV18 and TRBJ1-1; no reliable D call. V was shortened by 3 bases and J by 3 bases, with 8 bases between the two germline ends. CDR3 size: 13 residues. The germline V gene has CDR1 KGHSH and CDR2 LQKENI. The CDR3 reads CASSPLGDTEAFF. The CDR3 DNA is TGTGCCAGCTCACCTTTGGGCGACACTGAAGCTTTCTTT.

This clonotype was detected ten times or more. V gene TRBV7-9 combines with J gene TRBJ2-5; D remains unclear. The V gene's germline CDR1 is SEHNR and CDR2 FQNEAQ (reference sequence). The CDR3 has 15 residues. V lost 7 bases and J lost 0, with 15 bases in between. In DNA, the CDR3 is TGTGCCAGCACCCATTTAGTGGGTTACCAAGAGACCCAGTACTTC. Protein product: CASTHLVGYQETQYF. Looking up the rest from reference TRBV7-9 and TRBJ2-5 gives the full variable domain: DTGVSQNPRHKITKRGQNVTFRCDPISEHNRLYWYRQTLGQGPEFLTYFQNEAQLEKSRLLSDRFSAERPKGSFSTLEIQRTEQGDSAMYLCASTHLVGYQETQYFGPGTRLLVL.

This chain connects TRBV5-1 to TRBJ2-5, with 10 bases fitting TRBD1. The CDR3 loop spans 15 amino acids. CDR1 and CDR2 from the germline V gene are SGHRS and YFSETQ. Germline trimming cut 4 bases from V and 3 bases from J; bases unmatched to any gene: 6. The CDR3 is CASSRGTGAEETQYF. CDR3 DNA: TGCGCCAGCAGCAGGGGGACAGGGGCAGAAGAGACCCAGTACTTC.

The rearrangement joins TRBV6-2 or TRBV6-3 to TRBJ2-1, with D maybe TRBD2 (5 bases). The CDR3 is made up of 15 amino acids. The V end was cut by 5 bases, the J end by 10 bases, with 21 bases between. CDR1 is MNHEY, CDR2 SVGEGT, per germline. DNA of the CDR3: TGTGCCAGCAGTCTTCTACCGACTACTTCGGGGGAGCAGTTCTTC. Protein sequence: CASSLLPTTSGEQFF.

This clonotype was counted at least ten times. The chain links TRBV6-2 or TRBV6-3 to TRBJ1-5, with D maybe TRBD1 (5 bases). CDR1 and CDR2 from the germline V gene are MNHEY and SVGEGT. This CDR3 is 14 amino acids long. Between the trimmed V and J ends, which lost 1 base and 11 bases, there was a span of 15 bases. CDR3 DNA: TGTGCCAGCAGTTACTGGGGACCGACCTCAGCCCAGCATTTT. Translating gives CASSYWGPTSAQHF.

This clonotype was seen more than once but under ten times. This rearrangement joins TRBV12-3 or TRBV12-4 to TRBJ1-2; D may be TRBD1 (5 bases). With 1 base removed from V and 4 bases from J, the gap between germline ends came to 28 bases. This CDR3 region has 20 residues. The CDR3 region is CASSLGVGWRDGLFSYGYTF. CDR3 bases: TGTGCCAGCAGTTTAGGGGTGGGGTGGAGGGACGGACTCTTTTCCTATGGCTACACCTTC.

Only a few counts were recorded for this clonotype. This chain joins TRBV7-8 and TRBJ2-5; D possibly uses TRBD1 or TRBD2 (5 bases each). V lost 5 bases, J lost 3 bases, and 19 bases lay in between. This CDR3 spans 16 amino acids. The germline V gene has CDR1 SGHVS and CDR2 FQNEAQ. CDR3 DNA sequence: TGTGCCAGCAGCCGTAACTTCGGGGTAGGGGAAGAGACCCAGTACTTC. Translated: CASSRNFGVGEETQYF.

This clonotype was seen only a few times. The CDR3 sequence: CSARRGNRATGELFF. CDR3 DNA: TGCAGTGCCCGTAGGGGGAACAGGGCCACCGGGGAGCTGTTTTTT. The chain has TRBV20-1 and TRBJ2-2; the D gene is possibly TRBD1 (6 bases). Germline-derived CDR1 and CDR2 are DFQATT and SNEGSKA (reference sequence). Between the trimmed V and J ends, which lost 6 bases and 4 bases, there was a span of 18 bases. The CDR3 is 15 amino acids.

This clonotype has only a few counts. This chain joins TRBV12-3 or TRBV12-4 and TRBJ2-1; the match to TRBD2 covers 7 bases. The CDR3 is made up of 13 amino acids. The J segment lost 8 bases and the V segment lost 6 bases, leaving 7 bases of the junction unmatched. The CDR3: CASRMRESDEQFF. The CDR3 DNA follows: TGTGCCAGCAGGATGCGGGAGTCCGATGAGCAGTTCTTC.

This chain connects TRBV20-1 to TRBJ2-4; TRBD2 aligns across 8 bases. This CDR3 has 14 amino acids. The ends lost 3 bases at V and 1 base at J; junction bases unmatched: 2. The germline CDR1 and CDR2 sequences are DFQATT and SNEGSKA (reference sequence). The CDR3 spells CSARSSGAKNIQYF. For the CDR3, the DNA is TGCAGTGCTAGGTCTAGCGGGGCCAAAAACATTCAGTACTTC.

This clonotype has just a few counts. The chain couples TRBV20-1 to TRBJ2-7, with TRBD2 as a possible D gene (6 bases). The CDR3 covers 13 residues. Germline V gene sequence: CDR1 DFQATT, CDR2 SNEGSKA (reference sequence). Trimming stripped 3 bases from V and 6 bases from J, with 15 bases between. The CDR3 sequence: CSASVAEGGEQYV. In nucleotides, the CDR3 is TGCAGTGCTAGCGTAGCGGAGGGCGGCGAGCAGTACGTC.

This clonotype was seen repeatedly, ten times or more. The CDR3: CASSPSRARDTQYF. CDR3 coding DNA: TGTGCCAGCAGCCCCTCGAGAGCAAGAGATACGCAGTATTTT. V usage is TRBV7-2 and J usage is TRBJ2-3; unclear D gene. Germline V gene sequence: CDR1 SGHTA, CDR2 FQGNSA. Trimming took off 5 bases at V and 5 bases at J, with 14 bases between the two ends. The CDR3 loop spans 14 amino acids.

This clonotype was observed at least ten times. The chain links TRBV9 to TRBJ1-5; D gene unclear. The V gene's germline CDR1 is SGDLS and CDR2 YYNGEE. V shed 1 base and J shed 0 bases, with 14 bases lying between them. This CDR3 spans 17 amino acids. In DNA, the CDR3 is TGTGCCAGCAGCGTATTGGGCTCCCTATATAGCAATCAGCCCCAGCATTTT. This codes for CASSVLGSLYSNQPQHF.

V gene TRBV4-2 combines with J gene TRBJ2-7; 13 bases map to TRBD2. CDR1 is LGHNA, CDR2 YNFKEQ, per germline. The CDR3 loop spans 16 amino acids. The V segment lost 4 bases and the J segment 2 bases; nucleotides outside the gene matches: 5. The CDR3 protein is CASSPPGTSGTYEQYF. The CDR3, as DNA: TGTGCCAGCAGCCCGCCGGGGACTAGCGGGACCTACGAGCAGTACTTC.

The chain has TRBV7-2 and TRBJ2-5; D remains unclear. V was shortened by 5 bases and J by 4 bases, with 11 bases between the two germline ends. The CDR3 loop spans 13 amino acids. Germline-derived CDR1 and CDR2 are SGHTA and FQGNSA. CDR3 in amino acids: CASSPGPRETQYF. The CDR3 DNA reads TGTGCCAGCAGCCCTGGACCCAGAGAGACCCAGTACTTC.